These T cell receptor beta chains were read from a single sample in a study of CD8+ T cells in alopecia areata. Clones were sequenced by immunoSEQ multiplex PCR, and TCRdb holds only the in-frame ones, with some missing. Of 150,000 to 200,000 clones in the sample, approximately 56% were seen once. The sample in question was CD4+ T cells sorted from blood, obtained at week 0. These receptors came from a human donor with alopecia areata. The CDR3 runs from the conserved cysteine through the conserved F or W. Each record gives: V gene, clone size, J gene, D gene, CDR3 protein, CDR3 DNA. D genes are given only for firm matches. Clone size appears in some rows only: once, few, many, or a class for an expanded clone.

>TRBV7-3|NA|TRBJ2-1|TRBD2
CASSRTSGGNNEQFF
TGTGCCAGCAGCCGAACTAGCGGGGGAAACAATGAGCAGTTCTTC
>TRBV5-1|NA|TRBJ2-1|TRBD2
CASSLALAGGNEQFF
TGCGCCAGCAGCTTGGCTCTAGCGGGGGGCAATGAGCAGTTCTTC
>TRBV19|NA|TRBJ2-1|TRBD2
CASSIGRPGGSYNEQFF
TGTGCCAGTAGTATAGGACGTCCGGGGGGTTCCTACAATGAGCAGTTCTTC
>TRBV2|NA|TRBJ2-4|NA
CASSELKGGRGGLAKNIQYF
TGTGCCAGCAGTGAACTTAAGGGAGGCAGGGGGGGACTAGCCAAAAACATTCAGTACTTC
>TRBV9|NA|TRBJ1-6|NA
CASSVSSPLHF
TGTGCCAGCAGCGTTAGTTCACCCCTCCACTTT
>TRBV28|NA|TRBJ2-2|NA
CASSLPQGNTGELFF
TGTGCCAGCAGTTTACCCCAGGGGAACACCGGGGAGCTGTTTTTT
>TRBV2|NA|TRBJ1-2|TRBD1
CASSEASGQIYGYTF
TGTGCCAGCAGTGAAGCATCGGGACAGATCTATGGCTACACCTTC
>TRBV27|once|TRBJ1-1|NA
CASRMRTDGFGAFF
TGTGCCAGCAGAATGAGGACAGACGGTTTTGGAGCTTTCTTT
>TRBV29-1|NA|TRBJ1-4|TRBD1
CSVDPRQGGEKLFF
TGCAGCGTTGATCCAAGACAGGGAGGCGAAAAACTGTTTTTT
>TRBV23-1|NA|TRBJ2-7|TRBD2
CASSQFCLAEPYEQYF
TGCGCCAGCAGTCAATTTTGTCTAGCGGAGCCCTACGAGCAGTACTTC
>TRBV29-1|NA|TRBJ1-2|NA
CSVVGSNGYTF
TGCAGCGTAGTAGGGTCGAATGGCTACACCTTC
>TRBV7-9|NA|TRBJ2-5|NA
CASSLDSQTQYF
TGTGCCAGCAGCTTAGATTCTCAGACCCAGTACTTC
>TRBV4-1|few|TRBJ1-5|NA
CASSQDPGLLGNQPQHF
TGCGCCAGCAGCCAAGATCCCGGGCTGCTAGGCAATCAGCCCCAGCATTTT
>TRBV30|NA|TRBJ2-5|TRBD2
CAWSVPGGAVETQYF
TGTGCCTGGAGTGTCCCCGGGGGGGCCGTCGAGACCCAGTACTTC
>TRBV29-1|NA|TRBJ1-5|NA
CSVMPGGGNQPQHF
TGCAGCGTCATGCCAGGCGGTGGCAATCAGCCCCAGCATTTT
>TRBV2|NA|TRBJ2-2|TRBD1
CARSATKTGQRNTGELFF
TGTGCCAGGAGTGCCACCAAAACGGGACAGAGAAACACCGGGGAGCTGTTTTTT
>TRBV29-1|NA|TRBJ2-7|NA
CSVRDRQSYEQYF
TGCAGCGTGCGGGACAGACAGTCCTACGAGCAGTACTTC
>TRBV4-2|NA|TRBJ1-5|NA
CASSQAGSNQPQHF
TGTGCCAGCAGCCAAGCCGGGAGTAATCAGCCCCAGCATTTT
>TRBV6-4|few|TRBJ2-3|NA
CASSAGTDTQYF
TGTGCCAGCAGTGCCGGGACAGATACGCAGTATTTT
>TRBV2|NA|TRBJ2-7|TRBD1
CARGAGQAPYEQYF
TGTGCCAGGGGAGCCGGACAGGCCCCCTACGAGCAGTACTTC
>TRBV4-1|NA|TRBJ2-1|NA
CASSQEGGEQFF
TGCGCCAGCAGCCAAGAGGGAGGTGAGCAATTCTTC
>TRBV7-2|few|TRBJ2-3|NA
CASSLVADTQYF
TGTGCCAGCAGCTTAGTGGCAGATACGCAGTATTTT
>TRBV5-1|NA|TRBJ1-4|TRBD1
CASSLVQGGEKLFF
TGCGCCAGCAGCTTGGTCCAGGGGGGTGAAAAACTGTTTTTT
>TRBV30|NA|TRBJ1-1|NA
CACPRAGMNTEAFF
TGTGCCTGCCCCCGGGCGGGAATGAACACTGAAGCTTTCTTT
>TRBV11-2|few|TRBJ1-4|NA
CASSPGQFPNEKLFF
TGTGCCAGCAGCCCAGGACAGTTTCCCAATGAAAAACTGTTTTTT
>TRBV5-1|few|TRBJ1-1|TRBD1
CASSGQGWVTEAFF
TGCGCCAGCAGCGGACAGGGCTGGGTCACTGAAGCTTTCTTT
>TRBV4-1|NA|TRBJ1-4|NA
CASSQWDGLNEKLFF
TGCGCCAGCAGCCAGTGGGACGGACTTAATGAAAAACTGTTTTTT
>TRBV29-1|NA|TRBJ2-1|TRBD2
CSVDGLAGNYNEQFF
TGCAGCGTTGATGGACTAGCGGGGAACTACAATGAGCAGTTCTTC
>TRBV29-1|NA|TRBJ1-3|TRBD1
CSVATRQGSGNTIYF
TGCAGCGTTGCGACCCGACAGGGCTCTGGAAACACCATATATTTT
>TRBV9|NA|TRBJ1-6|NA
CASSATSSRANSPLHF
TGTGCCAGCAGCGCTACCTCCAGCCGGGCGAATTCACCCCTCCACTTT
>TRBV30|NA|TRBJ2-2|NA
CAWSVKGTNTGELFF
TGTGCCTGGAGTGTTAAGGGAACGAACACCGGGGAGCTGTTTTTT
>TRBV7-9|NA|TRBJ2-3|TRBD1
CASSYQTGKADTQYF
TGTGCCAGCAGCTACCAGACAGGGAAGGCAGATACGCAGTATTTT
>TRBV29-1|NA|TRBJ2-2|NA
CSVGGRAGNTGELFF
TGCAGCGTTGGAGGCAGAGCGGGGAACACCGGGGAGCTGTTTTTT
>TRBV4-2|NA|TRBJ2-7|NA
CASSQRADYEQYF
TGTGCCAGCAGCCAAAGGGCCGACTACGAGCAGTACTTC
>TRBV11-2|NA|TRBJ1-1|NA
CASSLTSPNTEAFF
TGTGCCAGCAGCCTCACATCTCCGAACACTGAAGCTTTCTTT
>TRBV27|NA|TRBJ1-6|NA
CASSFTNSPLHF
TGTGCCAGCAGTTTTACTAATTCACCCCTCCACTTT
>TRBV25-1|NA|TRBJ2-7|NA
CASSDGRYYEQYF
TGTGCCAGCAGTGATGGACGGTACTACGAGCAGTACTTC
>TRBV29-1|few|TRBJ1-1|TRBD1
CSAPRQGNTEAFF
TGCAGCGCCCCTCGACAGGGGAACACTGAAGCTTTCTTT
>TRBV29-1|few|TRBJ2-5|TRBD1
CSVGTGQETQYF
TGCAGCGTTGGGACAGGACAAGAGACCCAGTACTTC
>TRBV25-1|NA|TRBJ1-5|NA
CASSGPPGQGNQPQHF
TGTGCCAGCAGTGGGCCGCCGGGACAAGGTAATCAGCCCCAGCATTTT